This T cell receptor beta chain was sequenced for a study of a mutant IDH1 vaccine in newly diagnosed glioma. Background on the study: Vaccine dosing followed radiotherapy by 4-6 weeks, or accompanied temozolomide cycles. Earlier therapy was either radiotherapy, temozolomide, or both, and most got both.

The time point denotes: week 47, end of study. Vaccination comprised doses that each held 300 ug of mutant IDH1 20-mer peptide, plus topical imiquimod. The germline V and J ends were trimmed by 0 bases and 7 bases, with 6 bases remaining between them. This CDR3 is built from 12 residues. CDR1 is SGHAT and CDR2 is FQNNGV in the germline V gene. Only a few counts were recorded for this clone. Its specificity is unknown. Clones were sequenced by immunoSEQ multiplex PCR, and TCRdb holds only the in-frame ones, with some missing. This sample has tens of thousands of clones; roughly four fifths occur once, and the top ten carry roughly 5.2%.

Sequencing was performed on PBMCs, taken from a glioma patient whose treatment included an IDH1 peptide vaccine. This chain links TRBV11-2 with TRBJ1-2; the D is unclear. The clonotype originates from a man aged 40-49 years with glioma. Here the CDR3 reads CASSLEGIGYTF. CDR3 DNA: TGTGCCAGCAGCTTAGAGGGGATTGGCTACACCTTC.